The 2 T cell receptor beta chains listed next were all sequenced from one sample in a study of identical twins. Via MiXCR, TCRdb re-called the 5' RACE reads, giving one row per CDR3 protein. Here the sample spans 460,000 or so distinct CDR3 sequences, more than 13% being singletons. The sample was also linked to a second study, of yellow fever vaccine responses in identical twins.

The sequenced sample was CD4+ T cells sorted from blood. All receptors come from a woman aged 18-29 years in good health.

The chain joins TRBV20-1 to TRBJ2-1, with D possibly TRBD2 on 5 matching bases. CDR3 size: 13 residues. Between the trimmed V and J ends, which lost 3 bases and 10 bases, there was a span of 16 bases. Germline assignment: CDR1 DFQATT and CDR2 SNEGSKA (reference sequence). In DNA form, the CDR3 reads TGCAGTGCTAGCGGGATGGACTCGGAGGAGCAGTTCTTC. This translates into CSASGMDSEEQFF.

This clonotype was seen only a few times. The CDR3 nucleotides are TGTGCCAGCAGCTCACCAGGGTACGAGCAGTACTTC. Encoded protein: CASSSPGYEQYF. The V gene is TRBV7-6, the J gene TRBJ2-7; possible D gene TRBD1, 5 bases. V was trimmed by 4 bases and J by 4 bases, leaving 8 bases between them. CDR1 and CDR2 from the germline V gene are SGHVS and FNYEAQ. This CDR3 comprises 12 residues.